A selection of T cell receptor beta chains follows, all from one sample in a study of cytomegalovirus exposure and HLA in healthy donors. The protocol was immunoSEQ multiplex PCR, while the TCRdb copy is restricted to in-frame clones and leaves out a portion. The listing contains about 160,000 clones. Sequenced material: PBMCs. The receptors come from a woman between 50 and 59 years old in good health and CMV-seronegative. Both conserved end residues are part of each CDR3. A D gene is named only where the DNA matches it firmly.

D: .; V: TRBV21-1; J: TRBJ1-5; CDR3: CASIVQPLGNQPQHF; DNA: TGTGCCAGCATCGTACAGCCGTTGGGCAATCAGCCCCAGCATTTT
D: TRBD1; V: TRBV7-3; J: TRBJ1-5; CDR3: CASSFLDRGVNQPQHF; DNA: TGTGCCAGCAGCTTTCTGGACAGGGGCGTTAATCAGCCCCAGCATTTT
D: .; V: TRBV6-6; J: TRBJ2-4; CDR3: CASTIQATKNIQYF; DNA: TGTGCCAGCACGATACAGGCGACCAAAAACATTCAGTACTTC
D: TRBD2; V: TRBV19; J: TRBJ2-3; CDR3: CATSTSGSTDTQYF; DNA: TGTGCCACATCAACTAGCGGGAGCACAGATACGCAGTATTTT
D: .; V: TRBV7-8; J: TRBJ1-1; CDR3: CASSFRTEDTEAFF; DNA: TGTGCCAGCAGCTTTAGGACAGAAGACACTGAAGCTTTCTTT
D: TRBD2; V: TRBV11-3; J: TRBJ2-1; CDR3: CASSPGGEYKQFF; DNA: TGTGCCAGCAGCCCGGGAGGGGAGTATAAGCAGTTCTTC
D: .; V: TRBV30; J: TRBJ1-3; CDR3: CAWRHRAGNTIYF; DNA: TGTGCCTGGAGGCACAGGGCCGGAAACACCATATATTTT
D: .; V: TRBV28; J: TRBJ1-1; CDR3: CASIIQGPLNTEAFF; DNA: TGTGCCAGCATCATACAGGGTCCCCTGAACACTGAAGCTTTCTTT
D: .; V: TRBV7-9; J: TRBJ1-3; CDR3: CASSPDSGSATRTIYF; DNA: TGTGCCAGCAGCCCAGATTCGGGCAGTGCGACTAGAACCATATATTTT
D: TRBD2; V: TRBV19; J: TRBJ2-5; CDR3: CATGGLAGSVETQYF; DNA: TGTGCCACCGGGGGACTAGCGGGCTCCGTGGAGACCCAGTACTTC
D: .; V: TRBV2; J: TRBJ1-1; CDR3: CASPRGTTSPNTEAFF; DNA: TGTGCCAGCCCAAGAGGAACAACCTCTCCGAACACTGAAGCTTTCTTT
D: .; V: TRBV10-3; J: TRBJ1-2; CDR3: CAISEGPGDGYTF; DNA: TGTGCCATCAGTGAGGGACCAGGGGATGGCTACACCTTC
D: .; V: TRBV6-1; J: TRBJ2-7; CDR3: CASSVTGGGPYEQYF; DNA: TGTGCCAGCAGTGTGACAGGTGGGGGTCCCTACGAGCAGTACTTC
D: TRBD1; V: TRBV7-8; J: TRBJ2-7; CDR3: CASSTRTGRYDEQYF; DNA: TGTGCCAGCAGCACTAGGACAGGCCGATACGACGAGCAGTACTTC
D: .; V: TRBV7-8; J: TRBJ1-5; CDR3: CASSLASQAQPQHF; DNA: TGTGCCAGCAGCTTAGCTTCACAGGCTCAGCCCCAGCATTTT
D: .; V: TRBV13; J: TRBJ2-1; CDR3: CASNTGAVSYNEQFF; DNA: TGTGCCAGCAATACTGGGGCAGTTTCCTACAATGAGCAGTTCTTC
D: .; V: TRBV2; J: TRBJ2-1; CDR3: CASSERNNEQFF; DNA: TGTGCCAGCAGTGAGAGAAACAATGAGCAGTTCTTC
D: TRBD2; V: TRBV12-5; J: TRBJ2-7; CDR3: CASAVWGGREVYEQYF; DNA: TGTGCTAGTGCCGTTTGGGGAGGGCGCGAGGTCTACGAGCAGTACTTC
D: .; V: TRBV4-1; J: TRBJ2-7; CDR3: CASSQDGGSSAYEQYF; DNA: TGCGCCAGCAGCCAAGATGGCGGCAGCAGTGCCTACGAGCAGTACTTC
D: TRBD1; V: TRBV29-1; J: TRBJ1-2; CDR3: CSVLRGQGNDYGYTF; DNA: TGCAGCGTTCTTAGAGGACAGGGGAACGACTATGGCTACACCTTC
D: .; V: TRBV6-5; J: TRBJ2-1; CDR3: CASSSRLVSYEQFF; DNA: TGTGCCAGCAGCTCTAGACTAGTAAGCTATGAGCAGTTCTTC
D: TRBD2; V: TRBV11-2; J: TRBJ2-1; CDR3: CASTPVDSGANNEQFF; DNA: TGTGCCAGCACCCCTGTTGATAGCGGGGCTAACAATGAGCAGTTCTTC
D: .; V: TRBV5-4; J: TRBJ1-1; CDR3: CASSLQFQNTEAFF; DNA: TGTGCCAGCAGCTTGCAGTTTCAGAACACTGAAGCTTTCTTT
D: .; V: TRBV10-3; J: TRBJ1-1; CDR3: CAISADRLNTEAFF; DNA: TGTGCCATCAGTGCGGACAGATTGAACACTGAAGCTTTCTTT
D: TRBD1; V: TRBV6-5; J: TRBJ1-1; CDR3: CASISGGSTEAFF; DNA: TGTGCCAGCATTTCAGGGGGATCCACTGAAGCTTTCTTT
D: TRBD2; V: TRBV2; J: TRBJ2-5; CDR3: CASSARTSGSAQTQYF; DNA: TGTGCCAGCAGTGCAAGGACTAGCGGGAGTGCGCAGACCCAGTACTTC
D: TRBD2; V: TRBV9; J: TRBJ2-2; CDR3: CASSAALSGITGELFF; DNA: TGTGCCAGCAGCGCTGCCCTTAGCGGGATCACCGGGGAGCTGTTTTTT
D: .; V: TRBV6-5; J: TRBJ1-2; CDR3: CASRRDLANYGYTF; DNA: TGTGCCAGCCGACGGGACTTAGCTAACTATGGCTACACCTTC
D: .; V: TRBV6-1; J: TRBJ1-5; CDR3: CATATTSNQPQHF; DNA: TGTGCCACCGCGACAACTAGCAATCAGCCCCAGCATTTT
D: .; V: TRBV14; J: TRBJ2-7; CDR3: CASSRSSYEQYF; DNA: TGTGCCAGCAGCCGGAGCTCCTACGAGCAGTACTTC
D: TRBD1; V: TRBV19; J: TRBJ2-4; CDR3: CASTAAGGSKNIQYF; DNA: TGTGCCAGTACAGCGGCAGGGGGATCCAAAAACATTCAGTACTTC
D: .; V: TRBV6-6; J: TRBJ2-7; CDR3: CASSITTYEQYF; DNA: TGTGCCAGCAGTATAACAACCTACGAGCAGTACTTC
D: .; V: TRBV5-1; J: TRBJ1-6; CDR3: CASSPNRVGGSPLHF; DNA: TGCGCCAGCAGCCCGAACAGGGTTGGCGGATCACCCCTCCACTTT
D: .; V: TRBV27; J: TRBJ1-2; CDR3: CASNAGLVSYGYTF; DNA: TGTGCCAGCAACGCAGGGCTCGTTAGCTATGGCTACACCTTC
D: .; V: TRBV6-1; J: TRBJ2-1; CDR3: CASSEGAGDNEQFF; DNA: TGTGCCAGCAGTGAGGGGGCAGGAGACAATGAGCAGTTCTTC
D: .; V: TRBV28; J: TRBJ2-5; CDR3: CASSSPEAPGETQYF; DNA: TGTGCCAGCAGCTCTCCGGAGGCCCCTGGGGAGACCCAGTACTTC
D: .; V: TRBV4-1; J: TRBJ1-3; CDR3: CASSQVGQPGNTIYF; DNA: TGCGCCAGCAGCCAAGTCGGACAGCCTGGAAACACCATATATTTT
D: .; V: TRBV11-2; J: TRBJ2-7; CDR3: CASSLPTQAYEQYF; DNA: TGTGCCAGCAGCCTGCCGACCCAGGCCTACGAGCAGTACTTC
D: .; V: TRBV6-1; J: TRBJ1-6; CDR3: CASSEEGQGPRALSEDYNSPLHF; DNA: TGTGCCAGCAGTGAAGAAGGGCAGGGTCCCCGAGCCCTCTCGGAAGATTATAATTCACCCCTCCACTTT
D: TRBD1; V: TRBV18; J: TRBJ2-2; CDR3: CASSPYRGSGELFF; DNA: TGTGCCAGCTCACCCTACAGGGGGTCCGGGGAGCTGTTTTTT
D: TRBD2; V: TRBV4-3; J: TRBJ2-1; CDR3: CASSQETSGIIYEQFF; DNA: TGCGCCAGCAGCCAAGAAACTAGCGGGATTATATATGAGCAGTTCTTC
D: .; V: TRBV9; J: TRBJ2-2; CDR3: CASSVTGTGELFF; DNA: TGTGCCAGCAGCGTTACAGGAACCGGGGAGCTGTTTTTT
D: TRBD2; V: TRBV7-3; J: TRBJ2-3; CDR3: CASSSGGVDTDTQYF; DNA: TGTGCCAGCAGCTCCGGGGGGGTCGACACAGATACGCAGTATTTT
D: .; V: TRBV4-3; J: TRBJ2-1; CDR3: CASSQDRSSNEQFF; DNA: TGCGCCAGCAGCCAAGACCGTAGTAGCAATGAGCAGTTCTTC
D: .; V: TRBV30; J: TRBJ2-2; CDR3: CAWRPGVRTGELFF; DNA: TGTGCCTGGAGACCGGGGGTTCGCACCGGGGAGCTGTTTTTT
D: .; V: TRBV7-9; J: TRBJ2-5; CDR3: CASSPPSLETQYF; DNA: TGTGCCAGCAGCCCCCCGAGTTTAGAGACCCAGTACTTC
D: .; V: TRBV16; J: TRBJ1-2; CDR3: CASSQGATNYGYTF; DNA: TGTGCCAGCAGCCAAGGAGCTACTAACTATGGCTACACCTTC
D: TRBD1; V: TRBV18; J: TRBJ2-3; CDR3: CASSPGQANTDTQYF; DNA: TGTGCCAGCTCGCCGGGACAGGCCAACACAGATACGCAGTATTTT
D: .; V: TRBV27; J: TRBJ2-5; CDR3: CASSLAGSAETQYF; DNA: TGTGCCAGCAGTTTAGCGGGGTCTGCAGAGACCCAGTACTTC
D: .; V: TRBV9; J: TRBJ2-5; CDR3: CASSVWGEETQYF; DNA: TGTGCCAGCAGCGTCTGGGGGGAAGAGACCCAGTACTTC
D: .; V: TRBV5-4; J: TRBJ2-7; CDR3: CASSLGLPRDSYEQYF; DNA: TGTGCCAGCAGCTTGGGACTACCTAGGGACTCCTACGAGCAGTACTTC
D: TRBD1; V: TRBV19; J: TRBJ1-5; CDR3: CATMDRGRDQPQHF; DNA: TGTGCCACCATGGACAGGGGACGTGATCAGCCCCAGCATTTT
D: TRBD2; V: TRBV7-3; J: TRBJ2-1; CDR3: CASSLTGGGATYNEQFF; DNA: TGTGCCAGCAGCTTAACAGGCGGGGGGGCCACCTACAATGAGCAGTTCTTC
D: .; V: TRBV19; J: TRBJ2-6; CDR3: CASSGSGANVLTF; DNA: TGTGCCAGTTCGGGCTCTGGGGCCAACGTCCTGACTTTC
D: TRBD1; V: TRBV9; J: TRBJ2-1; CDR3: CASSVGGQDNEQFF; DNA: TGTGCCAGCAGCGTAGGGGGACAGGACAATGAGCAGTTCTTC
D: .; V: TRBV13; J: TRBJ1-2; CDR3: CASSLEMTQANYGYTF; DNA: TGTGCCAGCAGCTTAGAAATGACACAAGCTAACTATGGCTACACCTTC
D: .; V: TRBV27; J: TRBJ2-7; CDR3: CASSLQAFNEQYF; DNA: TGTGCCAGCAGTTTACAAGCTTTCAACGAGCAGTACTTC
D: .; V: TRBV7-5; J: TRBJ2-3; CDR3: CARTGGLRTDTQYF; DNA: TGTGCCAGAACTGGAGGGTTGCGCACAGATACGCAGTATTTT